Below are 9 T cell receptor beta chains sequenced from a single sample in a study of blood T cell repertoires in COVID-19. TCRdb's table, derived via immunoSEQ multiplex PCR, lists solely in-frame clones and lacks some. The data show about 400,000 clones, roughly 87% seen once. Material: PBMCs or T cells enriched from blood (not recorded which). These receptors all come from a woman aged 35 to 49 with acute COVID-19.

V usage is TRBV2 and J usage is TRBJ1-1; D not certain. CDR1 is SNHLY, CDR2 FYNNEI, per germline. The germline V and J ends were trimmed by 6 bases and 1 base, with 9 bases remaining between them. CDR3 length: 13 amino acids. The CDR3: CASRATKNTEAFF. In nucleotides, the CDR3 is TGTGCCAGCAGGGCCACTAAGAACACTGAAGCTTTCTTT.

This chain joins TRBV18 and TRBJ1-1; the D gene is possibly TRBD1 (5 bases). Per the germline V gene, CDR1 is KGHSH and CDR2 is LQKENI. V shed 1 base and J shed 1 base, with 7 bases lying between them. CDR3 length: 14 residues. The CDR3 spells CASSPRTQNTEAFF. Here the CDR3 DNA reads TGTGCCAGCTCACCACGGACACAGAACACTGAAGCTTTCTTT.

This sequence joins TRBV14 and TRBJ1-6; a weak D match, TRBD1 (6 bases). The germline V gene encodes CDR1 SGHDN and CDR2 FVKESK. Deletions cut 3 bases from V and 10 bases from J, with 16 bases between. This CDR3 contains 15 residues. CDR3 protein: CASSHTGSIRSPLHF. In DNA, the CDR3 is TGTGCCAGCAGCCATACAGGGTCCATAAGGTCACCCCTCCACTTT.

The chain links TRBV7-9 to TRBJ2-7; no definite D call. Trimming took 0 bases from V and 2 from J, leaving 8 bases between them. CDR3 length: 14 residues. Germline loops: CDR1 SEHNR, CDR2 FQNEAQ (reference sequence). CDR3 bases: TGTGCCAGCAGCTTAGCCATATGGCCCTACGAGCAGTACTTC. Its protein product is CASSLAIWPYEQYF.

The chain uses TRBV5-1 and TRBJ2-6, with TRBD1 identical over 8 bases. V shed 0 bases and J 2 bases; nucleotides not matched to a gene: 4. Germline V gene sequence: CDR1 SGHRS, CDR2 YFSETQ. CDR3 length equals 17 residues. For the CDR3, the DNA is TGCGCCAGCAGCTTGGGACAGGGGACTCCTGGGGCCAACGTCCTGACTTTC. Residues: CASSLGQGTPGANVLTF.

The chain uses TRBV12-3 or TRBV12-4 and TRBJ1-2; D gene uncertain. The CDR3 contains 13 residues. Trimming stripped 1 base from V and 4 bases from J, with 7 bases between. CDR3 sequence (DNA): TGTGCCAGCAGTTTAGTTGGCACCTATGGCTACACCTTC. Its protein product is CASSLVGTYGYTF.

The chain carries TRBV20-1 and TRBJ2-5; D not certain. This CDR3 spans 11 amino acids. V dropped 2 bases and J dropped 3 bases, with 4 bases sitting between them. From germline, CDR1 is DFQATT and CDR2 SNEGSKA (reference sequence). CDR3 loop: CSARQKETQYF. CDR3 bases: TGCAGTGCTAGACAGAAAGAGACCCAGTACTTC.

V is TRBV9 and J is TRBJ1-2; 9 bases align to TRBD1. Germline loops: CDR1 SGDLS, CDR2 YYNGEE. The CDR3 totals 15 residues. V was pared by 0 bases and J by 6 bases, with 6 bases of the junction left unmatched. CDR3 region: CASSVDPGQGDGYTF. CDR3 bases: TGTGCCAGCAGCGTAGACCCGGGACAGGGAGATGGCTACACCTTC.

The rearrangement uses TRBV11-3 and TRBJ2-1; TRBD2 aligns across 11 bases. Losses at the gene ends were 5 bases for V and 6 bases for J; bases not matched to a gene: 15. Looked up from germline, CDR1 is SGHNT and CDR2 is YENEEA. This CDR3 has 18 amino acids. CDR3 nucleotide sequence: TGTGCCAGCAGCACCAGATCTACCGGACTAGCGGGCCTCAATGAGCAGTTCTTC. It translates to CASSTRSTGLAGLNEQFF.